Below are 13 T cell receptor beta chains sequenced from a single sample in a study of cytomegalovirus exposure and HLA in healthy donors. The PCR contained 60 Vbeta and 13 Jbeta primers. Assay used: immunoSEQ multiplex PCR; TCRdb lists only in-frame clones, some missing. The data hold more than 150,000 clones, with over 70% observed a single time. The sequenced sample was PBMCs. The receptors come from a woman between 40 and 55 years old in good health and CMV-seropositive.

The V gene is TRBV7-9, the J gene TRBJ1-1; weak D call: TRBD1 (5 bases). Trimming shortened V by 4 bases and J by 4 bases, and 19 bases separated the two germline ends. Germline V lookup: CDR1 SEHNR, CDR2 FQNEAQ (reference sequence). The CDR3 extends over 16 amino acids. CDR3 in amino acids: CASSSTGYPSVTEAFF. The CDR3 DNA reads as TGTGCCAGCAGCTCTACAGGCTACCCTTCGGTCACTGAAGCTTTCTTT.

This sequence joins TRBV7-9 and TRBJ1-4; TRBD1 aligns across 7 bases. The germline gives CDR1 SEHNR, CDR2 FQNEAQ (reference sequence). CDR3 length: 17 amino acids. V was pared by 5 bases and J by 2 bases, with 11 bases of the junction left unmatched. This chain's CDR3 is CASSTIVTGRTNEKLFF. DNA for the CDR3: TGTGCCAGCAGCACAATTGTGACAGGGAGGACTAATGAAAAACTGTTTTTT. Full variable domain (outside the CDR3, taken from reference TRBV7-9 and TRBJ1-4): DTGVSQNPRHKITKRGQNVTFRCDPISEHNRLYWYRQTLGQGPEFLTYFQNEAQLEKSRLLSDRFSAERPKGSFSTLEIQRTEQGDSAMYLCASSTIVTGRTNEKLFFGSGTQLSVL.

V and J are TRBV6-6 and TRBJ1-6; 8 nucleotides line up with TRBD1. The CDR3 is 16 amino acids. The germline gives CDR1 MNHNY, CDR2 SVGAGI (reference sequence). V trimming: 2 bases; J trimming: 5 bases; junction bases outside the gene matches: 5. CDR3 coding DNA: TGTGCCAGCAGTTACCCCCAGGACAGGGATAATTCACCCCTCCACTTT. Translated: CASSYPQDRDNSPLHF.

The CDR3 bases are TGTGCCAACATTAGCGGGGGGTACCAAGAGACCCAGTACTTC. Translated, it gives CANISGGYQETQYF. The V gene is TRBV2, the J gene TRBJ2-5, with 10 bases that match TRBD2. This CDR3 contains 14 residues. V shed 10 bases and J 0 bases; nucleotides not matched to a gene: 5. CDR1 is SNHLY and CDR2 is FYNNEI in the germline V gene. The full variable domain, in which reference TRBV2 and TRBJ2-5 provide the parts outside the CDR3, is EPEVTQTPSHQVTQMGQEVILRCVPISNHLYFYWYRQILGQKVEFLVSFYNNEISEKSEIFDDQFSVERPDGSNFTLKIRSTKLEDSAMYFCANISGGYQETQYFGPGTRLLVL.

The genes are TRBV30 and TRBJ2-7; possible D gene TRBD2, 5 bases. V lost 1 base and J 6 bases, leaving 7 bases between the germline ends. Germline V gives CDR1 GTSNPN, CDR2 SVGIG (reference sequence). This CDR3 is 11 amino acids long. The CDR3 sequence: CAWSDSGEQYF. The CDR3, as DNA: TGTGCCTGGAGTGACAGCGGCGAGCAGTACTTC.

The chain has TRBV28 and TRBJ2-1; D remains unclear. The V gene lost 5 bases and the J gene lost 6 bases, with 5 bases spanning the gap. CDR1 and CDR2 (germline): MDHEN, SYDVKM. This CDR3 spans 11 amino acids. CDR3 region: CASSVGNEQFF. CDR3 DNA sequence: TGTGCCAGCAGTGTCGGCAATGAGCAGTTCTTC.

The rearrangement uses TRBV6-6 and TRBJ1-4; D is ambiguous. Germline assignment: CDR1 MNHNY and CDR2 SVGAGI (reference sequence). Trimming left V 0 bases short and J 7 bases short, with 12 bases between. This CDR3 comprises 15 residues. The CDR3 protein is CASSYSERNSEKLFF. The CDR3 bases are TGTGCCAGCAGTTACTCGGAGAGGAATTCTGAAAAACTGTTTTTT.

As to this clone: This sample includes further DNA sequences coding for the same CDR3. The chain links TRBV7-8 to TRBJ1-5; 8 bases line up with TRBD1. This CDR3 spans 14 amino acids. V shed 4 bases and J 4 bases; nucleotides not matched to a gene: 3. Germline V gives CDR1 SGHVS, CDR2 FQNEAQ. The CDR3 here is CASSSDRGNQPQHF. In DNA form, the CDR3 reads TGTGCCAGCAGCTCCGACAGGGGTAATCAGCCCCAGCATTTT.

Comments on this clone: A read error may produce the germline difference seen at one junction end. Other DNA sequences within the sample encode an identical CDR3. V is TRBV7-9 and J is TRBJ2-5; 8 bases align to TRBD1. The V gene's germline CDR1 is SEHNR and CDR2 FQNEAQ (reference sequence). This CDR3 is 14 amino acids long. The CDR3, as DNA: TGTTCCAGCAGCTCCCCCGGGACAGGCGAGACCCAGTACTTC. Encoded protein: CSSSSPGTGETQYF.

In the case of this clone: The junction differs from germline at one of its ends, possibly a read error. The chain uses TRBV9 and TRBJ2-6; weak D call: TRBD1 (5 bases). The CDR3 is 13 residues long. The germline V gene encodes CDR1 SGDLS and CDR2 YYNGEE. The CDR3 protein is CASRDSGANGLTF. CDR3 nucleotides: TGTGCCAGCAGAGACTCTGGGGCCAACGGCCTGACTTTC.

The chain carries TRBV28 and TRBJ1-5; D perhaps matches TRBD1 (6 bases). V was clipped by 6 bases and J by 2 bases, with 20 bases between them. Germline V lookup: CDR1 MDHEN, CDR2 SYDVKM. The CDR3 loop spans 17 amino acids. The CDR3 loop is CASSLTGFGSGNQPQHF. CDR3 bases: TGTGCCAGCAGCCTAACAGGGTTCGGTTCCGGCAATCAGCCCCAGCATTTT.

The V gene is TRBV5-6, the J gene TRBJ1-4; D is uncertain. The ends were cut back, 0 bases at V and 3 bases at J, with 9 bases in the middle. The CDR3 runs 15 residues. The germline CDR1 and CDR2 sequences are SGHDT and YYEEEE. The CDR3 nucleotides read TGTGCCAGCAGCTTGGTCGGGAGAGCTAATGAAAAACTGTTTTTT. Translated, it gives CASSLVGRANEKLFF.

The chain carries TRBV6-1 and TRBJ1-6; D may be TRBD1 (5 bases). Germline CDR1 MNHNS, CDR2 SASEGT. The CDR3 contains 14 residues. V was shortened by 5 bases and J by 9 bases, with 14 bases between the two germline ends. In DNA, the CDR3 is TGTGCCAGCAGTACCGGAGGGGAGGGTTCACCCCTCCACTTT. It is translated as CASSTGGEGSPLHF.